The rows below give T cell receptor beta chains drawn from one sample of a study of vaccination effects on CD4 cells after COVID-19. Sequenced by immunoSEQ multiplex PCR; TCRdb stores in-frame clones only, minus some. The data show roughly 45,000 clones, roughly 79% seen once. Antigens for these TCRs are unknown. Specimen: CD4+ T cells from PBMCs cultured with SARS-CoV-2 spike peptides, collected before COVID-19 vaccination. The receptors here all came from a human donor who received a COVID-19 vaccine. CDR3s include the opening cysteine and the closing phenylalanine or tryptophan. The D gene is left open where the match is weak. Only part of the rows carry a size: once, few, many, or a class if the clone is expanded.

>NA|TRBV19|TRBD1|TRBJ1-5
TGTGCCAGTAGTTTCACACAGGGGGAGAGCAATCAGCCCCAGCATTTT
CASSFTQGESNQPQHF
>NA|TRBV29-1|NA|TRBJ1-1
TGCAGCGTTTCCAACACAGAAGCTTTCTTT
CSVSNTEAFF
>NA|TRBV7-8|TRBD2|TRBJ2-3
TGTGCCAGCAGCTTAGCGGTGAATGTGGGCGGGGGAACAGATACGCAGTATTTT
CASSLAVNVGGGTDTQYF
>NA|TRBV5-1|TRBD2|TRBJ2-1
TGCGCCAGCAGCTTGGGACTAGCGGGGGCCAATGAGCAGTTCTTC
CASSLGLAGANEQFF
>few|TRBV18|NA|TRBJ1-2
TGTGCCAGCTCACCTGAGGGGTCTGTTGGCTACACCTTC
CASSPEGSVGYTF
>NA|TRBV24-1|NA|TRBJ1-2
TGTGCCACCAGTGACAGGGAGAACTATGGCTACACCTTC
CATSDRENYGYTF
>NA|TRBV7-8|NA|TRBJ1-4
TGTGCCAGCAGCTTAGTTAGACAGTCTAATGAAAAACTGTTTTTT
CASSLVRQSNEKLFF
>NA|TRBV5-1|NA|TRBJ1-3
TGCGCCAGCAGCTTTTTGGGCATTTCGGCTGGAAACACCATATATTTT
CASSFLGISAGNTIYF
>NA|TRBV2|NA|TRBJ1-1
TGTGCCAGCAGTGATTCCCATTCCACTGAAGCTTTCTTT
CASSDSHSTEAFF
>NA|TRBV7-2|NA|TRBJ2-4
TGTGCCAGCAGCTCCTCGACAAGAGGGTCCGCCATTCAGTACTTC
CASSSSTRGSAIQYF
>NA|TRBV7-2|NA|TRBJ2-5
TGTGCCAGCAGCTTATCGGGACTCCAAGAGACCCAGTACTTC
CASSLSGLQETQYF
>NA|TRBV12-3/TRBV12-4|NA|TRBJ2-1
TGTGCCAGCAGTTTGGCGGGTAGTGGTGAGCAGTTCTTC
CASSLAGSGEQFF
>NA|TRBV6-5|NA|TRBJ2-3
TGTGCCAGCAGGAGGGGCGGAGTGGCCACAGATACGCAGTATTTT
CASRRGGVATDTQYF
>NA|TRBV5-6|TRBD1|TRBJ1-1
TGTGCCAGCAGCTCCCTGGACAGGGAGATAACTGAAGCTTTCTTT
CASSSLDREITEAFF
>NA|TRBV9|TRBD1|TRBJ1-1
TGTGCCAGCAGCTTCAAAAGAGACAGGGTGGGAGGAACTGAAGCTTTCTTT
CASSFKRDRVGGTEAFF
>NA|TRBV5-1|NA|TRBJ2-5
TGCGCCAGCAGCCGGGACGGGGTTCAAGAGACCCAGTACTTC
CASSRDGVQETQYF
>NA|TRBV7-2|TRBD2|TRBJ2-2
TGTGCCAGCAGCTTAACAGCGGGGGACACCGGGGAGCTGTTTTTT
CASSLTAGDTGELFF
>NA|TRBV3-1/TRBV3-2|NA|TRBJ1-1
TGTGCCAGCAGCGAGGCAGGGGTCACTGAAGCTTTCTTT
CASSEAGVTEAFF
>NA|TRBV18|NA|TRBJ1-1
TGTGCCAGCTCACCACTTAAGGAGACCATCTTGAACACTGAAGCTTTCTTT
CASSPLKETILNTEAFF
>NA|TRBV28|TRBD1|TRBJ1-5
TGTGCCTGTAGACCTACAGGGGGCAATCAGCCCCAGCATTTT
CACRPTGGNQPQHF
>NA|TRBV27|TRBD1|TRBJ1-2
TGTGCCAGCAGTCGAGGACAGGGCGGGTCGGAGAATAGTGGCTACACCTTC
CASSRGQGGSENSGYTF
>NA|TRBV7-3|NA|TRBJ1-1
TGTGCCAGCAGCTCGGGTAGCACTGAAGCTTTCTTT
CASSSGSTEAFF
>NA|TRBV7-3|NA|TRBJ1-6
TGTGCCAGCAGCGGCTCCTATAATTCACCCCTCCACTTT
CASSGSYNSPLHF
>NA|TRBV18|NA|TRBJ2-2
TGTGCCAGCTCATCGACAAGGAACACCGGGGAGCTGTTTTTT
CASSSTRNTGELFF
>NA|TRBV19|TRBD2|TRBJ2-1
TGTGCCAGTAGTACACTAGCGGGGGGGGAATACAATGAGCAGTTCTTC
CASSTLAGGEYNEQFF
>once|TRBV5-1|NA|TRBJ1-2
TGCGCCAGCAGCTCCCGGGGGCAGGACTATGGCTACACCTTC
CASSSRGQDYGYTF
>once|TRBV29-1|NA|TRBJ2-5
TGCAGCGCCGGCGCAGGGGCAGAGACCCAGTACTTC
CSAGAGAETQYF
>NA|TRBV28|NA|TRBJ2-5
TGTGCCAGCAGTTTCAGATCCCCAGAGACCCAGTACTTC
CASSFRSPETQYF
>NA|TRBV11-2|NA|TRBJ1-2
TGTGCCAGCAGCTTAGCGACGGCCTATGGCTACACCTTC
CASSLATAYGYTF
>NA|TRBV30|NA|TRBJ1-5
TGTGCCTGGAGTGAACGGGGGAATCAGCCCCAGCATTTT
CAWSERGNQPQHF
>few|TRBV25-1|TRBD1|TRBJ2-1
TGTGCCAGCAGTGAGCGACAGGGGAAGAGCTCCTACAATGAGCAGTTCTTC
CASSERQGKSSYNEQFF
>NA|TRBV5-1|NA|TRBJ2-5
TGCGCCAGCAGCCCAATCAAACAAGAGACCCAGTACTTC
CASSPIKQETQYF
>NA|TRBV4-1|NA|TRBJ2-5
TGCGCCAGCAGCCAAGTTGGGACATTTCGGGAGACCCAGTACTTC
CASSQVGTFRETQYF
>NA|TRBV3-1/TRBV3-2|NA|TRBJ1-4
TGTGCCAGCAGCCAAAACCCGGGAGGTGAAAAACTGTTTTTT
CASSQNPGGEKLFF
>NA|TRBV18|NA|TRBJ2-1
TGTGCCAGCTCACCGCTCGACAGTTACAATGAGCAGTTCTTC
CASSPLDSYNEQFF
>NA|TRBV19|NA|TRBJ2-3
TGTGCCAGTAGCCTTAGGGACGGCACAGATACGCAGTATTTT
CASSLRDGTDTQYF
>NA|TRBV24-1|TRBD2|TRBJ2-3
TGTGCCACCAGTGATTTACCTGGGCGGGGGGCGAGCACAGATACGCAGTATTTT
CATSDLPGRGASTDTQYF
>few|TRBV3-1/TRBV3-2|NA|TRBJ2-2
TGTGCCAGCAGCCGATCCACCGGGGAGCTGTTTTTT
CASSRSTGELFF
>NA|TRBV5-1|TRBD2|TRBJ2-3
TGCGCCAGCAGCGGTTCGGGGGGGCCGGGCACAGATACGCAGTATTTT
CASSGSGGPGTDTQYF
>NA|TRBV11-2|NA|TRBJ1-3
TGTGCCAGCAGCCAGAGAACCGGACCGTACACCATATATTTT
CASSQRTGPYTIYF
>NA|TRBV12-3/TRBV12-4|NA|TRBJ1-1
TGTGCCAGCAGTTTTTATCACACTGAAGCTTTCTTT
CASSFYHTEAFF
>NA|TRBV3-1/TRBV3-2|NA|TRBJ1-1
TGTGCCAGCAGCCAAGAAGGAGGGAACACTGAAGCTTTCTTT
CASSQEGGNTEAFF
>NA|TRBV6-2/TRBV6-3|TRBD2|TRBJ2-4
TGTGCCAGCAGTTACGGCCTAGCGGGGGGGCCGCGGTTTAACATTCAGTACTTC
CASSYGLAGGPRFNIQYF
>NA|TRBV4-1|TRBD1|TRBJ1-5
TGCGCCAGCAGCCAAGGACAGGGAAGCAATCAGCCCCAGCATTTT
CASSQGQGSNQPQHF